These T cell receptor beta chains were read from a single sample in a study of blood T cell repertoires in COVID-19. The table came from immunoSEQ multiplex PCR; TCRdb's copy has only in-frame clones and leaves some out. The table records fewer than 300,000 clones, roughly 84% of them present only once. Sequenced sample: peripheral blood. The origin of the receptors is a human donor with COVID-19, enrolled during active disease. The donor label of this sample is uncertain. Both conserved end residues are part of each CDR3. A D gene is named only where the DNA matches it firmly. Some rows have no size entry. The others give once, few or many, or a class for an expanded clone.

clone_size: .; j_call: TRBJ1-5; v_call: TRBV19; d_call: .; cdr3_nt: TGTGCCAGTACCTACGGAGGGCTTCAGCCCCAGCATTTT; cdr3_aa: CASTYGGLQPQHF
clone_size: .; j_call: TRBJ2-2; v_call: TRBV5-1; d_call: .; cdr3_nt: TGCGCCAGCAGCTTGGGAGCAGGGGATATCGGGGAGCTGTTTTTT; cdr3_aa: CASSLGAGDIGELFF
clone_size: .; j_call: TRBJ2-5; v_call: TRBV9; d_call: TRBD2; cdr3_nt: TGTGCCAGCACCACAAATGGGGGGGTCGAAGAGACCCAGTACTTC; cdr3_aa: CASTTNGGVEETQYF
clone_size: .; j_call: TRBJ2-7; v_call: TRBV7-9; d_call: .; cdr3_nt: TGTGCCAGCAGCCCTAAAAGGATAGGGCTAGTGGCGGGAGAGCAGTACTTC; cdr3_aa: CASSPKRIGLVAGEQYF
clone_size: once; j_call: TRBJ2-7; v_call: TRBV6-6; d_call: TRBD1; cdr3_nt: TGTGCCAGCAGTTACTCGAGTGGGACAGGGTCCCTCTTC; cdr3_aa: CASSYSSGTGSLF
clone_size: .; j_call: TRBJ1-1; v_call: TRBV14; d_call: .; cdr3_nt: TGTGCCAGCAGCCCCCGACAGTCCTTGAACACTGAAGCTTTCTTT; cdr3_aa: CASSPRQSLNTEAFF
clone_size: .; j_call: TRBJ2-7; v_call: TRBV2; d_call: TRBD1; cdr3_nt: TGTGCCGCACAGAAGGGACAGGGGTCTACGAACGAGCAGTACTTC; cdr3_aa: CAAQKGQGSTNEQYF
clone_size: .; j_call: TRBJ2-1; v_call: TRBV7-7; d_call: .; cdr3_nt: TGTGCTAGCAGCCCCGAGCTAGGATCCTACAATGAGCAGTTCTTC; cdr3_aa: CASSPELGSYNEQFF
clone_size: .; j_call: TRBJ1-2; v_call: TRBV6-6; d_call: TRBD1; cdr3_nt: TGTGCAGGGGGGACAGACTCTAACTATGGCTACACCTTC; cdr3_aa: CAGGTDSNYGYTF
clone_size: .; j_call: TRBJ2-3; v_call: TRBV5-1; d_call: .; cdr3_nt: TGCGCCAGCAGCTGGTTGGGGGCGCAAGATACGCAGTATTTT; cdr3_aa: CASSWLGAQDTQYF
clone_size: .; j_call: TRBJ2-5; v_call: TRBV5-1; d_call: TRBD2; cdr3_nt: TGCGCCAGCAGCTTGATTCGAGCGGGAAGTCTCCAAGAGACCCAGTACTTC; cdr3_aa: CASSLIRAGSLQETQYF
clone_size: .; j_call: TRBJ2-7; v_call: TRBV5-1; d_call: TRBD1; cdr3_nt: TGCGCCAGCAGCTTGGGAGGGACAGTCATCAGCTACGAGCAGTACTTC; cdr3_aa: CASSLGGTVISYEQYF
clone_size: .; j_call: TRBJ1-5; v_call: TRBV2; d_call: .; cdr3_nt: TGTGCCAGCCGGACAGCTGGCAATCAGCCCCAGCATTTT; cdr3_aa: CASRTAGNQPQHF
clone_size: once; j_call: TRBJ1-5; v_call: TRBV7-9; d_call: TRBD1; cdr3_nt: TGTGCCAGCAGCGAAGGGACAGCTAATCAGCCCCAGCATTTT; cdr3_aa: CASSEGTANQPQHF
clone_size: .; j_call: TRBJ2-7; v_call: TRBV11-2; d_call: TRBD1; cdr3_nt: TGTGCCAGCAGCTTGCATCCAGGACAGGGGGCTTCCGAGCAGTACTTC; cdr3_aa: CASSLHPGQGASEQYF
clone_size: .; j_call: TRBJ2-5; v_call: TRBV15; d_call: .; cdr3_nt: TGTGCCACCAGCATCCAGACCGGGGGCCAGTACTTC; cdr3_aa: CATSIQTGGQYF
clone_size: .; j_call: TRBJ2-3; v_call: TRBV4-1; d_call: TRBD2; cdr3_nt: TGCGCCAGCAGCCAAGATAGTAGACTAGCGGGAAGGACTAGCACAGATACGCAGTATTTT; cdr3_aa: CASSQDSRLAGRTSTDTQYF
clone_size: few; j_call: TRBJ2-3; v_call: TRBV7-9; d_call: TRBD1; cdr3_nt: TGTGCCAGCAGCCGCTACCCTCACCTAACAGGGGGAGCTGGGGATACGCAGTATTTT; cdr3_aa: CASSRYPHLTGGAGDTQYF
clone_size: .; j_call: TRBJ1-5; v_call: TRBV6-5; d_call: .; cdr3_nt: TGTGCCAGCAGCCGGGATCGCAAACCCAATCAGCCCCAGCATTTT; cdr3_aa: CASSRDRKPNQPQHF
clone_size: .; j_call: TRBJ1-1; v_call: TRBV5-5; d_call: .; cdr3_nt: TGTGCCAGCAGCTTGGGGGACACCCTGGCCACTGAAGCTTTCTTT; cdr3_aa: CASSLGDTLATEAFF
clone_size: .; j_call: TRBJ1-1; v_call: TRBV19; d_call: .; cdr3_nt: TGTGCCTCCAAGGGTGGGGGGGCAATGAACACTGAAGCTTTCTTT; cdr3_aa: CASKGGGAMNTEAFF
clone_size: .; j_call: TRBJ2-7; v_call: TRBV3-1/TRBV3-2; d_call: TRBD2; cdr3_nt: TGTGCCAGCAGTCCTAGCGGGAGGGGGCGCGAGCAGTACTTC; cdr3_aa: CASSPSGRGREQYF
clone_size: .; j_call: TRBJ1-4; v_call: TRBV12-3/TRBV12-4; d_call: .; cdr3_nt: TGTGCCAGCAGATCAGGGGCCCAAGGTAAACTGTTTTTT; cdr3_aa: CASRSGAQGKLFF
clone_size: .; j_call: TRBJ2-2; v_call: TRBV7-9; d_call: TRBD2; cdr3_nt: TGTGCCAGCACCTCGGGACTAGCGCTCGGCACCGGGGAGCTGTTTTTT; cdr3_aa: CASTSGLALGTGELFF
clone_size: few; j_call: TRBJ1-5; v_call: TRBV19; d_call: TRBD1; cdr3_nt: TGTGCCAGTAACAGGGACAGGGGCCATAATCAGCCCCAGCATTTT; cdr3_aa: CASNRDRGHNQPQHF
clone_size: .; j_call: TRBJ1-1; v_call: TRBV6-5; d_call: TRBD1; cdr3_nt: TGTGCCAGCAGCTGGACAGGGGGCCGGCAGGCTGAAGCTTTCTTT; cdr3_aa: CASSWTGGRQAEAFF
clone_size: once; j_call: TRBJ1-1; v_call: TRBV4-1; d_call: .; cdr3_nt: TGCGCCAGCAGCCCTTTGGGACTGATGAACACTGAAGCTTTCTTT; cdr3_aa: CASSPLGLMNTEAFF
clone_size: .; j_call: TRBJ1-2; v_call: TRBV6-5; d_call: .; cdr3_nt: TGTGCCAGCAGGTACGAGGGCTACACCTTC; cdr3_aa: CASRYEGYTF
clone_size: .; j_call: TRBJ2-1; v_call: TRBV19; d_call: TRBD2; cdr3_nt: TGTGCCAGTAGCCTCGTGGGGGGAGGGGCCTACAATGAGCAGTTCTTC; cdr3_aa: CASSLVGGGAYNEQFF
clone_size: .; j_call: TRBJ2-1; v_call: TRBV5-4; d_call: TRBD2; cdr3_nt: TGTGCCAGCAGCTTGGTTGCCAGCGGGGGCTTTGATGAGCAGTTCTTC; cdr3_aa: CASSLVASGGFDEQFF
clone_size: .; j_call: TRBJ2-2; v_call: TRBV19; d_call: TRBD2; cdr3_nt: TGTGCCAGTAGTAGGTTGCTAGCGGCGAACACCGGGGAGCTGTTTTTT; cdr3_aa: CASSRLLAANTGELFF
clone_size: .; j_call: TRBJ2-1; v_call: TRBV27; d_call: TRBD2; cdr3_nt: TGTGCCAGCAGTTTTGGGCGGGGGAGCTCCTACAATGAGCAGTTCTTC; cdr3_aa: CASSFGRGSSYNEQFF